These T cell receptor beta chains were read from a single sample in a study of control samples from healthy donors and cancer patients. TCRdb keeps only in-frame clones here, not all; method: immunoSEQ multiplex PCR. The sample shows 90,000 to 150,000 clones, 80% to 90% of them seen only once. The sequenced material came from blood. The receptors originated from a man in his forties or fifties in good health. CDR3s include the opening cysteine and the closing phenylalanine or tryptophan. The order of the fields is V gene, J gene, CDR3 length, CDR3 protein.

V: TRBV25-1; J: TRBJ2-7; length: 15; CDR3: CASSKAGQGKNEQYF
V: TRBV7-8; J: TRBJ2-2; length: 16; CDR3: CASSLWGTANAGELFF
V: TRBV5-1; J: TRBJ2-7; length: 13; CDR3: CASSFDNPYEQYF
V: TRBV3-1/TRBV3-2; J: TRBJ2-7; length: 15; CDR3: CASSQGDRGPYEQYF
V: TRBV4-1; J: TRBJ1-5; length: 15; CDR3: CASSHAGLGNQPQHF
V: TRBV7-6; J: TRBJ1-2; length: 17; CDR3: CASSSPPGTPLNYGYTF
V: TRBV6-2/TRBV6-3; J: TRBJ1-2; length: 13; CDR3: CASSFGPNYGYTF
V: TRBV19; J: TRBJ1-5; length: 17; CDR3: CASSQQRRQGGYQPQHF
V: TRBV7-2; J: TRBJ2-1; length: 15; CDR3: CASRQQGVGDNEQFF
V: TRBV7-9; J: TRBJ2-5; length: 14; CDR3: CASSLSAGQETQYF
V: TRBV24-1; J: TRBJ2-1; length: 12; CDR3: CATSAGNGEQFF
V: TRBV5-4; J: TRBJ1-5; length: 13; CDR3: CASSPGGDQPQHF
V: TRBV28; J: TRBJ1-1; length: 16; CDR3: CASSLGARQLDTEAFF
V: TRBV21-1; J: TRBJ2-7; length: 15; CDR3: CASSKHVGRVRTQYF
V: TRBV30; J: TRBJ1-2; length: 15; CDR3: CAWSVRGSSWYGYTF
V: TRBV6-5; J: TRBJ1-1; length: 12; CDR3: CASLNGDREAFF
V: TRBV2; J: TRBJ1-1; length: 12; CDR3: CASDRGETEAFF
V: TRBV7-9; J: TRBJ2-7; length: 14; CDR3: CASSRRDGNYEQYF
V: TRBV12-3/TRBV12-4; J: TRBJ1-2; length: 12; CDR3: CASSLGNYGYTF
V: TRBV30; J: TRBJ2-4; length: 12; CDR3: CAWSVLENIQYF
V: TRBV9; J: TRBJ1-2; length: 15; CDR3: CASSVVPEVSYGYTF
V: TRBV19; J: TRBJ1-2; length: 13; CDR3: CASSTGQGNGYTF
V: TRBV5-1; J: TRBJ1-1; length: 15; CDR3: CASSLGQLSNTEAFF
V: TRBV6-2/TRBV6-3; J: TRBJ2-5; length: 17; CDR3: CASSSSFRLSFKETQYF
V: TRBV11-2; J: TRBJ1-6; length: 19; CDR3: CASSPLNRPRSSYNSPLHF
V: TRBV19; J: TRBJ1-2; length: 15; CDR3: CASSIARNSNYGYTF
V: TRBV3-1/TRBV3-2; J: TRBJ1-2; length: 15; CDR3: CASSQYRGEGYGYTF
V: TRBV12-3/TRBV12-4; J: TRBJ1-2; length: 13; CDR3: CASSPQVDYGYTF
V: TRBV6-5; J: TRBJ2-3; length: 14; CDR3: CASKDWGSTDTQYF
V: TRBV6-5; J: TRBJ2-7; length: 15; CDR3: CASEAGGPIAYEQYF
V: TRBV29-1; J: TRBJ2-7; length: 13; CDR3: CSARTPTDGEQYF
V: TRBV28; J: TRBJ1-5; length: 15; CDR3: CASSLDAGSNQPQHF
V: TRBV20-1; J: TRBJ2-1; length: 15; CDR3: CSASRRESTSDEQFF
V: TRBV11-2; J: TRBJ1-3; length: 15; CDR3: CASSGQVSSGNTIYF